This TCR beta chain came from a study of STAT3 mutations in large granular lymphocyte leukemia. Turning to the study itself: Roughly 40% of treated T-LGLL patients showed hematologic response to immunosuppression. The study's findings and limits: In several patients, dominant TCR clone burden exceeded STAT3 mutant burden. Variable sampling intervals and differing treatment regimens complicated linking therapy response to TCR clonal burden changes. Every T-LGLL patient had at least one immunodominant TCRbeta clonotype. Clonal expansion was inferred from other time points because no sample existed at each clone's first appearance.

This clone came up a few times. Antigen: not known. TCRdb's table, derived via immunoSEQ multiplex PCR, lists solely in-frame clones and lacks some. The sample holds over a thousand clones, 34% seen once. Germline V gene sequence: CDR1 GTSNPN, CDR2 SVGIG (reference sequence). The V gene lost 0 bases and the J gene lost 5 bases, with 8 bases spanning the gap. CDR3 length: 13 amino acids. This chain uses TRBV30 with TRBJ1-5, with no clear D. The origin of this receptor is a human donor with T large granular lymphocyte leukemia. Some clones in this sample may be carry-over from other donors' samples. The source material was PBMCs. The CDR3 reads CAWSVSFDQPQHF. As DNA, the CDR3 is TGTGCCTGGAGTGTTAGTTTCGATCAGCCCCAGCATTTT. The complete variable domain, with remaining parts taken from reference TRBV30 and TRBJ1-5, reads SQTIHQWPATLVQPVGSPLSLECTVEGTSNPNLYWYRQAAGRGLQLLFYSVGIGQISSEVPQNLSASRPQDRQFILSSKKLLLSDSGFYLCAWSVSFDQPQHFGDGTRLSIL.